Following are 9 T cell receptor beta chains from one sample sequenced in a study of T cells in Graves' hyperthyroidism and ophthalmopathy. It was RNA transcripts that yielded the amplified TCR beta CDR3 regions. Using the HTBI primer set, a first-round RT-PCR was run on the TCR CDR3. TCRdb re-called the multiplex PCR reads through MiXCR, storing one row per CDR3 protein. The sample lists a few hundred thousand distinct CDR3 sequences, about 13% occurring once. The sequencing sample was made of blood. These receptors were collected from a woman aged 35 to 49 with Graves' ophthalmopathy.

Remarks on this clonotype: One base away lies a much larger clone, so this may be a sequencing read error. The chain couples TRBV7-9 to TRBJ2-1; tentative D call: TRBD1 (6 bases). V was trimmed by 1 base and J by 7 bases, leaving 26 bases between them. Germline V gene data show CDR1 as SEHNR and CDR2 as FQNEAQ (reference sequence). There are 19 residues in the CDR3. CDR3 in amino acids: CASSLVRGVVGVKKNEQFF. In nucleotides, the CDR3 is TGTGCCAGCAGCTTAGTCAGGGGCGTAGTGGGAGTGAAGAAGAATGAGCAGTTCTTC. The entire variable domain, with the rest obtained from reference TRBV7-9 and TRBJ2-1, is as follows: DTGVSQNPRHKITKRGQNVTFRCDPISEHNRLYWYRQTLGQGPEFLTYFQNEAQLEKSRLLSDRFSAERPKGSFSTLEIQRTEQGDSAMYLCASSLVRGVVGVKKNEQFFGPGTRLTVL.

This clonotype was counted many times. The genes are TRBV12-3 or TRBV12-4 and TRBJ2-1; TRBD1 aligns across 7 bases. The V and J ends lost 3 bases and 7 bases, in that order; junction bases with no gene match: 6. This CDR3 has 14 residues. The CDR3 is CASSLLQGWNEQFF. The CDR3 region has the DNA TGTGCCAGCAGTTTGTTACAGGGGTGGAATGAGCAGTTCTTC.

The chain recombines TRBV11-2 with TRBJ1-4; 8 bases are a match to TRBD1. This CDR3 contains 14 residues. Unmatched junction bases numbered 5, after V lost 4 bases and J lost 7 bases. The germline CDR1 and CDR2 sequences are SGHAT and FQNNGV. The CDR3 sequence is CASSSGQGPEKLFF. DNA for the CDR3: TGTGCCAGCAGCTCCGGACAGGGTCCTGAAAAACTGTTTTTT.

Only a few counts were recorded for this clonotype. This may stem from a read error, because a much larger clone lies one nucleotide away. The gene calls are TRBV28 and TRBJ2-1; D is possibly TRBD2 (5 bases). The germline V gene has CDR1 MDHEN and CDR2 SYDVKM. The CDR3 loop spans 15 amino acids. The CDR3 region has the DNA TGTGCCAGCAGTCCGCCCCAAGCGGTTTACAATGAGCAGCTCTTC. This sequence encodes CASSPPQAVYNEQLF.

This clonotype was counted between two and nine times. V usage is TRBV2 and J usage is TRBJ1-2, with 8 bases lining up with TRBD1. J gave up 5 bases and V 6 bases, and 14 bases lay outside the gene matches. Germline V gene lookup returns CDR1 SNHLY and CDR2 FYNNEI. The CDR3 runs 16 residues. The CDR3, as DNA: TGTGCCAGCAGCCGCCCGAATAAACAGGGGGAGTATGGCTACACCTTC. As protein: CASSRPNKQGEYGYTF.

A remark on this clonotype: This may be a read error: a much more frequent sequence differs by one nucleotide. V gene TRBV7-2 combines with J gene TRBJ2-5; D is ambiguous. Per the germline V gene, CDR1 is SGHTA and CDR2 is FQGNSA. The CDR3 covers 13 residues. The CDR3 coding sequence is TGTGGCAGCAGCCCCAGCCCGACGGAGACCCAGTACTTC. Amino acids: CGSSPSPTETQYF.

This clonotype was counted many times. The chain carries TRBV29-1 and TRBJ1-1; TRBD1 agrees at 9 bases. Trimming removed 6 bases from V and 9 bases from J; junction bases left unmatched: 8. The germline CDR1 and CDR2 sequences are SQVTM and ANQGSEA. CDR3 length: 12 residues. As DNA, the CDR3 is TGCAGCGTGTCACAGGGGGCTGGGAAAGCTTTCTTT. Encoded protein: CSVSQGAGKAFF.

The gene calls are TRBV9 and TRBJ1-6, with D possibly TRBD1 on 5 matching bases. This CDR3 has 15 amino acids. The germline V and J ends were trimmed by 0 bases and 6 bases, with 10 bases remaining between them. Germline assignment: CDR1 SGDLS and CDR2 YYNGEE. The CDR3 region is CASSVANRLNSPLHF. CDR3 in DNA: TGTGCCAGCAGCGTAGCGAACAGGCTTAATTCACCCCTCCACTTT.

This clonotype was counted at least ten times. V and J are TRBV11-2 and TRBJ2-3; D tentatively reads TRBD1 or TRBD2 (5 bases each). This CDR3 is 13 amino acids long. The V gene's germline CDR1 is SGHAT and CDR2 FQNNGV. V was pared by 7 bases and J by 3 bases, with 11 bases between. Written as DNA, the CDR3 is TGTGCCAGCATCGTAGGGACGACAGATACGCAGTATTTT. Translation: CASIVGTTDTQYF.